A single sample gave rise to the 32 T cell receptor beta chains below, sequenced in a study of technical replicates of blood from several donors. Profiled with immunoSEQ multiplex PCR; TCRdb holds only in-frame clones, not every one. The sample lists roughly 59,000 clones, 70% to 90% occurring once. Sequenced: PBMCs. The receptors come from a human donor in good health. Some clones in this sample may be carry-over from other donors' samples.

V is TRBV11-2 and J is TRBJ2-2, with 7 bases aligning to TRBD1. Germline trimming cut 7 bases from V and 5 bases from J; bases unmatched to any gene: 13. Looked up from germline, CDR1 is SGHAT and CDR2 is FQNNGV. CDR3 length: 16 residues. CDR3 sequence reads: CASKSLRQGYTGELFF. In DNA, the CDR3 is TGTGCCAGCAAATCACTAAGACAGGGATATACCGGGGAGCTGTTTTTT. The full variable domain, in which reference TRBV11-2 and TRBJ2-2 provide the parts outside the CDR3, is EAGVAQSPRYKIIEKRQSVAFWCNPISGHATLYWYQQILGQGPKLLIQFQNNGVVDDSQLPKDRFSAERLKGVDSTLKIQPAKLEDSAVYLCASKSLRQGYTGELFFGEGSRLTVL.

This clone showed up just a few times. The J gene is TRBJ1-6, the V gene TRBV5-5; tentatively, D is TRBD1 (5 bases). Germline loops: CDR1 SGHKS, CDR2 YYEKEE (reference sequence). Trimming left V 6 bases short and J 9 bases short, with 10 bases between. The CDR3 extends over 12 amino acids. This chain's CDR3 is CASTWGVSPLHF. Written as DNA, the CDR3 is TGTGCCAGCACTTGGGGGGTTTCACCCCTCCACTTT.

The V and J genes are TRBV11-1 and TRBJ2-7, with 7 bases matching TRBD1. With V trimmed by 5 bases and J by 6 bases, 10 bases remained unmatched. CDR3 size: 14 residues. Germline CDR1 reads SGHAT; CDR2 reads FQDESV (reference sequence). The CDR3 bases are TGTGCCAGCAGCGTACCCGGGACAGCAATCGAGCAGTACTTC. The encoded protein is CASSVPGTAIEQYF.

This clone was counted a few times. The chain recombines TRBV25-1 with TRBJ2-7, with TRBD2 identical over 9 bases. J gave up 5 bases and V 4 bases, and 18 bases lay outside the gene matches. In germline, CDR1 is MGHDK, CDR2 SYGVNS. This CDR3 is built from 18 residues. The DNA of the CDR3 is TGTGCCAGCAGTGGGACCTGGGGTAGCGGGAGCTCGTTGGACGAGCAGTACTTC. Protein: CASSGTWGSGSSLDEQYF.

The V and J genes are TRBV7-9 and TRBJ1-5; D is ambiguous. V was clipped by 5 bases and J by 6 bases, with 14 bases between them. The germline V gene encodes CDR1 SEHNR and CDR2 FQNEAQ (reference sequence). CDR3 length equals 14 residues. CDR3 DNA: TGTGCCAGCAGCCCTGGCCCTTCCACTCAGCCCCAGCATTTT. The encoded protein is CASSPGPSTQPQHF. The variable domain in full, with the rest retrieved from reference TRBV7-9 and TRBJ1-5, is DTGVSQNPRHKITKRGQNVTFRCDPISEHNRLYWYRQTLGQGPEFLTYFQNEAQLEKSRLLSDRFSAERPKGSFSTLEIQRTEQGDSAMYLCASSPGPSTQPQHFGDGTRLSIL.

The chain joins TRBV6-5 to TRBJ2-7; D is perhaps TRBD2 (5 bases). Germline loops: CDR1 MNHEY, CDR2 SVGAGI. The CDR3 contains 12 residues. V dropped 8 bases and J dropped 5 bases, with 13 bases sitting between them. The CDR3 region is CASRSSWDEQYF. The CDR3 nucleotides are TGTGCCAGCCGGTCTAGCTGGGACGAGCAGTACTTC.

DNA for the CDR3: TGTGCCAGCAGCTTACGGCGGACCTACGAGCAGTACTTC. Translation: CASSLRRTYEQYF. The chain employs TRBV7-2 and TRBJ2-7; unclear D gene. The CDR3 runs to 13 residues. CDR1 is SGHTA, CDR2 FQGNSA, per germline. Trimming removed 2 bases from V and 2 bases from J, with 7 bases in between.

The chain combines TRBV7-2 with TRBJ1-6, with D uncertain. Trimming removed 1 base from V and 4 bases from J, with 5 bases in between. CDR1 is SGHTA, CDR2 FQGNSA, per germline. This CDR3 is built from 14 residues. CDR3 sequence (DNA): TGTGCCAGCAGCTTAGAACGGTATAATTCACCCCTCCACTTT. Its protein product is CASSLERYNSPLHF.

V is TRBV7-2 and J is TRBJ2-7; 8 bases line up with TRBD2. Germline V lookup: CDR1 SGHTA, CDR2 FQGNSA. The J segment lost 2 bases and the V segment lost 4 bases, leaving 1 base of the junction unmatched. The CDR3 is made up of 13 amino acids. CDR3 sequence: CASSSGRAYEQYF. In DNA, the CDR3 is TGTGCCAGCAGCTCCGGGAGGGCCTACGAGCAGTACTTC.

J is TRBJ1-5 and V is TRBV5-8; D is perhaps TRBD1 (5 bases). Germline V gives CDR1 SGHTS, CDR2 YDEGEE. V shed 2 bases and J shed 7 bases, with 7 bases lying between them. This CDR3 has 12 residues. CDR3 amino acids: CASSLGVQPQHF. The CDR3 nucleotides read TGTGCCAGCAGCTTAGGGGTACAGCCCCAGCATTTT.

This clone was recorded only once. This chain connects TRBV5-4 to TRBJ1-2; D not resolved. From germline, CDR1 is SGHNT and CDR2 YYREEE (reference sequence). This CDR3 has 15 residues. Trimming stripped 4 bases from V and 4 bases from J, with 17 bases between. The CDR3 sequence is CASSPRWRELYGYTF. CDR3 in DNA: TGTGCCAGCAGCCCCCGATGGCGGGAACTCTATGGCTACACCTTC.

This clone was counted once. This chain connects TRBV4-3 to TRBJ1-1, with D possibly matching TRBD1 (5 bases). This CDR3 has 16 residues. The V gene's germline CDR1 is LGHNA and CDR2 YSLEER. Trimming shortened V by 0 bases and J by 2 bases, and 13 bases separated the two germline ends. For the CDR3, the DNA is TGCGCCAGCAGCCAAGATAGGGGCAGGGATAACACTGAAGCTTTCTTT. This codes for CASSQDRGRDNTEAFF.

The chain recombines TRBV4-2 with TRBJ2-3, with D tentatively TRBD2 (7 bases). The CDR3 consists of 15 residues. In germline, CDR1 is LGHNA, CDR2 YNFKEQ. The V and J ends lost 4 bases and 2 bases respectively, with 13 bases between them. CDR3 sequence (DNA): TGTGCCAGCAGCCCCGGGGGGCAAGCCACAGATACGCAGTATTTT. Amino acid sequence: CASSPGGQATDTQYF.

This chain joins TRBV11-2 and TRBJ1-1, with a possible D match to TRBD1 (5 bases). V was clipped by 6 bases and J by 6 bases, with 11 bases between them. The CDR3 contains 12 residues. Germline assignment: CDR1 SGHAT and CDR2 FQNNGV. CDR3 in amino acids: CASRELTAEAFF. CDR3 coding DNA: TGTGCCAGCAGAGAATTGACAGCTGAAGCTTTCTTT.

On this clone: One end of the junction varies from germline; a read error may be responsible. CDR3 nucleotides: TGCGCCAGCAGCCTCCTCGGGACAGAGAACTCTGAAGCTTTCTTT. Its protein is CASSLLGTENSEAFF. The chain has TRBV5-1 and TRBJ1-1, with 7 bases that match TRBD1. Germline values: CDR1 SGHRS, CDR2 YFSETQ. CDR3 length: 15 residues.

This clone was picked up one time. The chain is built from TRBV4-1 and TRBJ2-7; D remains unclear. V lost 5 bases and J 6 bases, leaving 17 bases between the germline ends. The CDR3 is 14 amino acids. CDR1 and CDR2 from the germline V gene are MGHRA and YSYEKL. As DNA, the CDR3 is TGCGCCAGCAGCTCTCATGATGATAATAGCGAGCAGTACTTC. Amino acid sequence: CASSSHDDNSEQYF.

The rearrangement uses TRBV5-6 and TRBJ2-2; D gene unclear. Germline V gene lookup returns CDR1 SGHDT and CDR2 YYEEEE. V dropped 1 base and J dropped 4 bases, with 8 bases sitting between them. The CDR3 extends over 14 amino acids. CDR3: CASSLRGITGELFF. The CDR3 bases are TGTGCCAGCAGCTTGCGCGGAATCACCGGGGAGCTGTTTTTT.

The chain recombines TRBV6-1 with TRBJ1-4; 8 nucleotides match TRBD1. From germline, CDR1 is MNHNS and CDR2 SASEGT. CDR3 length: 17 residues. Germline trimming cut 3 bases from V and 7 bases from J; bases unmatched to any gene: 13. The CDR3 here is CASSEVPDRVTGEKLFF. The DNA for the CDR3 is TGTGCCAGCAGTGAGGTCCCGGACAGGGTCACAGGTGAAAAACTGTTTTTT.

The chain is built from TRBV2 and TRBJ1-5, with D perhaps matching TRBD1 (6 bases). V lost 4 bases and J 1 base, leaving 8 bases between the germline ends. The CDR3 consists of 14 residues. Germline V gene sequence: CDR1 SNHLY, CDR2 FYNNEI. Written as DNA, the CDR3 is TGTGCCAGCAGTGGGGGGCGGAGCAATCAGCCCCAGCATTTT. It yields the protein CASSGGRSNQPQHF. The full variable domain, in which reference TRBV2 and TRBJ1-5 provide the parts outside the CDR3, is EPEVTQTPSHQVTQMGQEVILRCVPISNHLYFYWYRQILGQKVEFLVSFYNNEISEKSEIFDDQFSVERPDGSNFTLKIRSTKLEDSAMYFCASSGGRSNQPQHFGDGTRLSIL.

This clone was observed once. The rearrangement uses TRBV5-1 and TRBJ2-2; 7 bases are shared with TRBD1. The germline CDR1 and CDR2 sequences are SGHRS and YFSETQ. V shed 3 bases and J 4 bases; nucleotides not matched to a gene: 6. The CDR3 has 15 amino acids. The CDR3 loop reads CASSSNRGGTGELFF. For the CDR3, the DNA is TGCGCCAGCAGCTCCAACAGGGGTGGCACCGGGGAGCTGTTTTTT.

V gene TRBV5-5 combines with J gene TRBJ2-4, with 9 bases fitting TRBD2. The CDR3 totals 15 residues. Losses at the gene ends were 0 bases for V and 11 bases for J; bases not matched to a gene: 9. Germline assignment: CDR1 SGHKS and CDR2 YYEKEE (reference sequence). For the CDR3, the DNA is TGTGCCAGCAGCTTGGCCCTAGCGGGGACCTCTTTTCAGTACTTC. Translation: CASSLALAGTSFQYF.

The V and J genes are TRBV19 and TRBJ2-1; 9 bases are shared with TRBD1. Germline CDR1 LNHDA, CDR2 SQIVND (reference sequence). V lost 5 bases and J lost 0; bases outside the gene matches: 2. This CDR3 has 15 residues. CDR3 nucleotide sequence: TGTGCCAGTAGTGCACAGGGGGCCTCCTACAATGAGCAGTTCTTC. Its protein is CASSAQGASYNEQFF.

The rearrangement joins TRBV21-1 to TRBJ2-7; the table's D call, TRBD2, has no DNA check behind it. TRBV21-1 is a known pseudogene. CDR3 size: 13 residues. In DNA, the CDR3 is TGTGCCAGCAGAACGGGACTGTACTACGAGCAGTACTTC. It yields the protein CASRTGLYYEQYF.

This chain joins TRBV7-6 and TRBJ2-7, with D possibly matching TRBD2 (5 bases). Germline V gene sequence: CDR1 SGHVS, CDR2 FNYEAQ. Trimming pared 1 base from V and 2 bases from J, leaving 9 bases between. This CDR3 is 14 amino acids long. CDR3 protein: CASSLGTLTYEQYF. The CDR3 DNA sequence: TGTGCCAGCAGCTTAGGGACTTTAACCTACGAGCAGTACTTC.

CDR3 bases: TGCGCCAGCAGCCAAGATATAGCGGGATCCTACGAGCAGTACTTC. Translating it yields CASSQDIAGSYEQYF. The gene calls are TRBV4-3 and TRBJ2-7; 8 nucleotides agree with TRBD2. CDR1 is LGHNA and CDR2 is YSLEER in the germline V gene. The CDR3 is made up of 15 amino acids. The junction had 2 bases not matched to a gene; V was cut back by 0 bases and J by 1 base.

V gene TRBV11-1 combines with J gene TRBJ2-1; 9 nucleotides line up with TRBD1. This CDR3 contains 15 residues. Germline V CDR1 and CDR2: SGHAT, FQDESV (reference sequence). V dropped 5 bases and J dropped 1; count of bases not matched to a gene: 3. This CDR3 is CASSPGQGSYNEQFF. In nucleotides, the CDR3 is TGTGCCAGCAGCCCTGGACAGGGGTCCTACAATGAGCAGTTCTTC.

This chain uses TRBV7-7 with TRBJ2-5; 7 bases match TRBD1. CDR3 length: 13 amino acids. The V and J ends lost 4 bases and 5 bases, in that order; junction bases with no gene match: 4. Germline V gives CDR1 SSHAT, CDR2 FNYEAQ (reference sequence). The CDR3 here is CASSSQGVETQYF. The CDR3 coding sequence is TGTGCCAGCAGCTCTCAGGGGGTCGAGACCCAGTACTTC. The whole variable domain, remainder taken from reference TRBV7-7 and TRBJ2-5, is GAGVSQSPRYKVTKRGQDVTLRCDPISSHATLYWYQQALGQGPEFLTYFNYEAQPDKSGLPSDRFSAERPEGSISTLTIQRTEQRDSAMYRCASSSQGVETQYFGPGTRLLVL.

The genes are TRBV11-2 and TRBJ2-1; D is unclear. The CDR3 sequence is 13 residues long. Germline-derived CDR1 and CDR2 are SGHAT and FQNNGV. V was trimmed by 5 bases and J by 15 bases, leaving 20 bases between them. The CDR3 protein is CASSPSPRISPFF. CDR3 bases: TGTGCCAGCAGCCCCAGCCCTAGGATTTCTCCGTTCTTC. The whole variable domain, filled in from reference TRBV11-2 and TRBJ2-1, reads EAGVAQSPRYKIIEKRQSVAFWCNPISGHATLYWYQQILGQGPKLLIQFQNNGVVDDSQLPKDRFSAERLKGVDSTLKIQPAKLEDSAVYLCASSPSPRISPFFGPGTRLTVL.

The CDR3 reads CASSFMAPANTGELFF. CDR3 nucleotides: TGTGCCAGCAGCTTCATGGCCCCCGCGAACACCGGGGAGCTGTTTTTT. The V and J genes are TRBV5-4 and TRBJ2-2; D ambiguous. With 2 bases removed from V and 0 bases from J, the gap between germline ends came to 11 bases. Germline loops: CDR1 SGHNT, CDR2 YYREEE (reference sequence). The CDR3 consists of 16 residues.

The J gene is TRBJ2-1, the V gene TRBV2, with 11 positions matching TRBD2. In germline, CDR1 is SNHLY, CDR2 FYNNEI. The CDR3 consists of 13 residues. The CDR3 loop is CAEGTSGGGEQFF. The CDR3 bases are TGTGCAGAAGGGACTAGCGGCGGTGGGGAGCAGTTCTTC.

The rearrangement joins TRBV29-1 to TRBJ2-3; TRBD1 agrees at 10 bases. This CDR3 comprises 13 residues. V was clipped by 7 bases and J by 1 base; unmatched bases: 2. Germline V gene data show CDR1 as SQVTM and CDR2 as ANQGSEA. The CDR3 spells CSAGTGGTDTQYF. For the CDR3, the DNA is TGCAGCGCCGGGACAGGGGGCACAGATACGCAGTATTTT.

The CDR3 region is CAISESMGQGSQPQHF. The CDR3 DNA sequence: TGTGCCATCAGTGAGTCGATGGGACAGGGTAGCCAGCCCCAGCATTTT. The chain recombines TRBV10-3 with TRBJ1-5; TRBD1 agrees at 9 bases. Germline-derived CDR1 and CDR2 are ENHRY and SYGVKD. Trimming took 0 bases from V and 7 from J; bases not matched to a gene: 7. The CDR3 totals 16 residues.